Shown below are 16 T cell receptor beta chains from a single sample sequenced in a study of blood T cells in healthy people across ages. A second PCR of 7 to 11 cycles used a sample-barcoded 5' primer and a J-beta primer mix. In TCRdb, the 5' RACE reads were re-called with MiXCR into one record per CDR3 protein. Of over 1,300,000 distinct CDR3 sequences in the sample, approximately 60% are singletons; the top ten hold 5% to 7%. The sequenced sample consisted of blood. Source of these receptors: a man aged 18 to 30 in good health.

V is TRBV7-6 and J is TRBJ1-5; 8 bases are shared with TRBD1. Unmatched junction bases numbered 6, after V lost 1 base and J lost 7 bases. The CDR3 covers 15 residues. Per the germline V gene, CDR1 is SGHVS and CDR2 is FNYEAQ. CDR3 region: CASSLEDRVGQPQHF. The DNA of the CDR3 is TGTGCCAGCAGCTTAGAGGACAGGGTAGGGCAGCCCCAGCATTTT.

The chain joins TRBV2 to TRBJ2-3; a possible D gene is TRBD1 (6 bases). The CDR3 length is 14 residues. V dropped 7 bases and J dropped 2 bases, with 13 bases sitting between them. The germline V gene encodes CDR1 SNHLY and CDR2 FYNNEI. The CDR3 DNA is TGTGCCAGCATGATCGACAGGTCCACAGATACGCAGTATTTT. As protein: CASMIDRSTDTQYF.

The chain combines TRBV5-1 with TRBJ1-5; TRBD1 agrees at 7 bases. This CDR3 has 17 residues. The V gene's germline CDR1 is SGHRS and CDR2 YFSETQ. After removal of 0 bases from V and 0 bases from J, the junction contained 6 bases not matched to a gene. The CDR3 protein is CASSLGGGAYSNQPQHF. DNA for the CDR3: TGCGCCAGCAGCTTGGGAGGGGGCGCCTATAGCAATCAGCCCCAGCATTTT.

The genes are TRBV27 and TRBJ2-3, with 9 bases identical to TRBD2. CDR1 and CDR2 (germline): MNHEY, SMNVEV (reference sequence). V was clipped by 5 bases and J by 4 bases; unmatched bases: 7. The CDR3 loop spans 15 amino acids. The CDR3 nucleotides read TGTGCCAGCAGTCAACCTAGCGGGGCTGCAGATACGCAGTATTTT. Its translation is CASSQPSGAADTQYF.

The gene calls are TRBV11-2 and TRBJ2-5; 7 bases are shared with TRBD1. The V gene's germline CDR1 is SGHAT and CDR2 FQNNGV. V lost 6 bases to trimming and J lost 1 base; unmatched junction nucleotides: 5. CDR3 length: 14 amino acids. The CDR3 region is CASSIRGFQETQYF. In DNA, the CDR3 is TGTGCCAGCAGTATCAGGGGGTTCCAAGAGACCCAGTACTTC.

This chain uses TRBV21-1 with TRBJ2-3; the table assigns TRBD1, which was not confirmed against the DNA. TRBV21-1 is listed as a pseudogene. The CDR3 covers 13 residues. The CDR3 loop is CASSPKRVDTQYF. The CDR3 DNA reads as TGTGCCAGCTCCCCTAAGAGGGTGGATACGCAGTATTTT.

The V call is TRBV4-3, the J call TRBJ1-2, with 8 nucleotides matching TRBD1. V lost 4 bases and J lost 4; bases outside the gene matches: 11. The CDR3 length is 16 residues. From germline, CDR1 is LGHNA and CDR2 YSLEER. In DNA form, the CDR3 reads TGCGCCAGCAGCCTAACAGGGGGGGCGGCTGGCTATGGCTACACCTTC. Its protein product is CASSLTGGAAGYGYTF.

The chain links TRBV7-9 to TRBJ2-5; 8 bases are shared with TRBD1. Per germline, CDR1 SEHNR and CDR2 FQNEAQ (reference sequence). The CDR3 covers 18 residues. Trimming removed 5 bases from V and 2 bases from J; junction bases left unmatched: 16. The CDR3 loop reads CASSIQGVPIIRQETQYF. The CDR3 nucleotides are TGTGCCAGCAGCATACAGGGGGTACCTATCATCAGACAAGAGACCCAGTACTTC.

This clonotype has a handful of counts. This chain connects TRBV20-1 to TRBJ1-2; weak D call: TRBD1 (5 bases). The CDR3 length is 12 residues. V dropped 1 base and J dropped 4 bases, with 7 bases sitting between them. Germline-derived CDR1 and CDR2 are DFQATT and SNEGSKA (reference sequence). The CDR3 is CSARGDSYGYTF. CDR3 nucleotides: TGCAGTGCTAGAGGAGACAGCTATGGCTACACCTTC.

The gene calls are TRBV4-2 and TRBJ2-3; 10 bases fit TRBD2. The CDR3 totals 17 residues. The junction had 10 bases not matched to a gene; V was cut back by 3 bases and J by 4 bases. CDR1 and CDR2 from the germline V gene are LGHNA and YNFKEQ. The CDR3 region has the DNA TGTGCCAGCAGCCAGGGACTAGCGTCCCTTGGGTCAGATACGCAGTATTTT. The encoded protein is CASSQGLASLGSDTQYF.

This rearrangement joins TRBV9 to TRBJ2-3; D is perhaps TRBD1 or TRBD2 (5 bases each). The CDR3 runs 16 residues. Germline V gene lookup returns CDR1 SGDLS and CDR2 YYNGEE. The V gene lost 3 bases and the J gene lost 2 bases, with 16 bases spanning the gap. The CDR3 DNA follows: TGTGCCAGCAGCGACCACGCTGGGGGATACACAGATACGCAGTATTTT. Residues: CASSDHAGGYTDTQYF.

This rearrangement joins TRBV10-3 to TRBJ2-5; D is possibly TRBD1 or TRBD2 (5 bases each). The closer fit of TRBJ2-7 to the DNA end suggests the J call may be wrong. Germline V CDR1 and CDR2: ENHRY, SYGVKD. The CDR3 sequence is 14 residues long. This CDR3 reads CAISESMWDGEQYF. Here the CDR3 DNA reads TGTGCCATCAGTGAGTCCATGTGGGACGGCGAGCAGTACTTC.

This clonotype was seen a few times. The chain is built from TRBV29-1 and TRBJ2-7, with no clear D. Germline CDR1 SQVTM, CDR2 ANQGSEA. V was shortened by 0 bases and J by 8 bases, with 11 bases between the two germline ends. The length of the CDR3 is 12 residues. CDR3 loop: CSVEDLASQQYF. The CDR3, as DNA: TGCAGCGTTGAAGATCTGGCGTCACAGCAGTACTTC.

The rearrangement joins TRBV7-9 to TRBJ1-4; D is undetermined. Germline V lookup: CDR1 SEHNR, CDR2 FQNEAQ (reference sequence). The germline V and J ends were trimmed by 3 bases and 0 bases, with 5 bases remaining between them. The CDR3 loop spans 14 amino acids. CDR3 amino acids: CASSFAATNEKLFF. The DNA for the CDR3 is TGTGCCAGCAGCTTCGCTGCAACTAATGAAAAACTGTTTTTT.

The chain recombines TRBV11-2 with TRBJ2-1; unclear D gene. CDR1 is SGHAT and CDR2 is FQNNGV in the germline V gene. This CDR3 comprises 10 residues. The V gene lost 9 bases and the J gene lost 5 bases, with 5 bases spanning the gap. The CDR3 loop is CASTHNEQFF. The CDR3 nucleotides are TGTGCCAGTACCCACAATGAGCAGTTCTTC.

The chain recombines TRBV15 with TRBJ2-3; 7 positions match TRBD1. The germline gives CDR1 LNHNV, CDR2 YYDKDF (reference sequence). After removal of 3 bases from V and 0 bases from J, the junction contained 3 bases not matched to a gene. This CDR3 region has 15 residues. CDR3 residues: CATSRGTVSTDTQYF. CDR3 in DNA: TGTGCCACCAGCAGGGGGACAGTTAGCACAGATACGCAGTATTTT.